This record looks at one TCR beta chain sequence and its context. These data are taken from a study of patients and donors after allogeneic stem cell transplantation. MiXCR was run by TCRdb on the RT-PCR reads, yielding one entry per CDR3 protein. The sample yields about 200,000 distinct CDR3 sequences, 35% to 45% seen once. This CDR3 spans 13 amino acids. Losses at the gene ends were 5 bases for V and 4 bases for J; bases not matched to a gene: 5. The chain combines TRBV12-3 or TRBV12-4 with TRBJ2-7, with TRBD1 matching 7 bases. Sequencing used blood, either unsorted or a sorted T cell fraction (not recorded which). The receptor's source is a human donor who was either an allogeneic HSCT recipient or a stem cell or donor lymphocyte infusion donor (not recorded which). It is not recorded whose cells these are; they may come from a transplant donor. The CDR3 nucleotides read TGTGCCAGCAGTGTGGACAGGCAGTACGAGCAGTACTTC. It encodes CASSVDRQYEQYF.